These 8 T cell receptor beta chains originate from one sample sequenced in a study of shared clonotypes between healthy human individuals (dated by TCRdb to the early 2020s). Library prep was done by the immunoSEQ multiplex PCR assay. What TCRdb holds here is the immuneACCESS table cut down to in-frame rearrangements. Part of the clones is not present; checked against another copy, under half of the missing clones reflect an unresolved V gene, and the others are unexplained. The sample includes some 1.5 million clones, with around 97% observed a single time. The ten largest clones capture 0.95% to 1.5% of the sample. The specimen was naive CD4+ T cells sorted from blood. The sample's cell subset or site label, decoded: CD45RA+ positively selected. The receptors here all came from a man aged 30 to 45 in good health.

The chain couples TRBV7-3 to TRBJ2-3; TRBD2 is a possible D gene (6 bases). Trimming pared 2 bases from V and 4 bases from J, leaving 16 bases between. CDR1 SGHTA and CDR2 FQGTGA come from the germline V gene. The CDR3 has 16 residues. The CDR3 loop reads CASSLGGLGPADTQYF. The CDR3 DNA is TGTGCCAGCAGCTTAGGGGGACTTGGGCCCGCAGATACGCAGTATTTT. The entire variable domain, with the rest obtained from reference TRBV7-3 and TRBJ2-3, is as follows: GAGVSQTPSNKVTEKGKYVELRCDPISGHTALYWYRQSLGQGPEFLIYFQGTGAADDSGLPNDRFFAVRPEGSVSTLKIQRTERGDSAVYLCASSLGGLGPADTQYFGPGTRLTVL.

The chain employs TRBV28 and TRBJ1-3; D gene uncertain. V lost 6 bases to trimming and J lost 8 bases, with 17 bases between them. Germline-derived CDR1 and CDR2 are MDHEN and SYDVKM. This CDR3 contains 14 residues. The CDR3 nucleotides read TGTGCCAGCAGCGGTGGGCCTGCGATGTACACCATATATTTT. Its protein is CASSGGPAMYTIYF. The whole variable domain, remainder taken from reference TRBV28 and TRBJ1-3, is DVKVTQSSRYLVKRTGEKVFLECVQDMDHENMFWYRQDPGLGLRLIYFSYDVKMKEKGDIPEGYSVSREKKERFSLILESASTNQTSMYLCASSGGPAMYTIYFGEGSWLTVV.

This chain joins TRBV7-9 and TRBJ2-7; 8 bases are shared with TRBD1. After removal of 5 bases from V and 2 bases from J, the junction contained 8 bases not matched to a gene. CDR3 length: 15 amino acids. CDR1 SEHNR and CDR2 FQNEAQ come from the germline V gene (reference sequence). The CDR3 nucleotides read TGTGCCAGCAGCCCTAGGACAGGGATTCCCTACGAGCAGTACTTC. This gives the protein CASSPRTGIPYEQYF.

This clone was seen just once. The rearrangement joins TRBV20-1 to TRBJ2-7; D not resolved. The germline CDR1 and CDR2 sequences are DFQATT and SNEGSKA (reference sequence). This CDR3 is 11 amino acids long. The CDR3 DNA follows: TGCAGCCGACAAGGCCCCTACGAGCAGTACTTC. Translating it yields CSRQGPYEQYF.

The CDR3, as DNA: TGTGCCAGCAGCCAAGAGGGGGTGGGACCTTACGAGCAGTACTTC. Translated: CASSQEGVGPYEQYF. This chain uses TRBV4-2 with TRBJ2-7; either TRBD1 or TRBD2 may supply D (5 bases each). The CDR3 totals 15 residues. The V gene's germline CDR1 is LGHNA and CDR2 YNFKEQ. Trimming took 0 bases from V and 4 from J, leaving 13 bases between them.

The chain employs TRBV19 and TRBJ2-5; D perhaps matches TRBD2 (7 bases). The V gene's germline CDR1 is LNHDA and CDR2 SQIVND (reference sequence). The ends were cut back, 9 bases at V and 9 bases at J, with 23 bases in the middle. This CDR3 spans 14 amino acids. CDR3 in amino acids: CASRLGGGSGAQYF. The CDR3 DNA sequence: TGTGCCAGCAGGCTGGGGGGCGGGAGCGGTGCCCAGTACTTC.

The chain has TRBV9 and TRBJ1-2, with D unresolved. Germline V gene data show CDR1 as SGDLS and CDR2 as YYNGEE. Trimming cost V 4 bases and J 4 bases, with 14 bases left between them. The length of the CDR3 is 14 residues. DNA of the CDR3: TGTGCCAGCAGCTTCCGGATGTCTGGCTATGGCTACACCTTC. It encodes CASSFRMSGYGYTF.

This sequence joins TRBV6-1 and TRBJ2-7; D is ambiguous. V lost 6 bases to trimming and J lost 4 bases, with 10 bases between them. The CDR3 sequence is 12 residues long. Looked up from germline, CDR1 is MNHNS and CDR2 is SASEGT. DNA for the CDR3: TGTGCCAGCAGAGCCGAAGGGTACGAGCAGTACTTC. It codes for CASRAEGYEQYF.